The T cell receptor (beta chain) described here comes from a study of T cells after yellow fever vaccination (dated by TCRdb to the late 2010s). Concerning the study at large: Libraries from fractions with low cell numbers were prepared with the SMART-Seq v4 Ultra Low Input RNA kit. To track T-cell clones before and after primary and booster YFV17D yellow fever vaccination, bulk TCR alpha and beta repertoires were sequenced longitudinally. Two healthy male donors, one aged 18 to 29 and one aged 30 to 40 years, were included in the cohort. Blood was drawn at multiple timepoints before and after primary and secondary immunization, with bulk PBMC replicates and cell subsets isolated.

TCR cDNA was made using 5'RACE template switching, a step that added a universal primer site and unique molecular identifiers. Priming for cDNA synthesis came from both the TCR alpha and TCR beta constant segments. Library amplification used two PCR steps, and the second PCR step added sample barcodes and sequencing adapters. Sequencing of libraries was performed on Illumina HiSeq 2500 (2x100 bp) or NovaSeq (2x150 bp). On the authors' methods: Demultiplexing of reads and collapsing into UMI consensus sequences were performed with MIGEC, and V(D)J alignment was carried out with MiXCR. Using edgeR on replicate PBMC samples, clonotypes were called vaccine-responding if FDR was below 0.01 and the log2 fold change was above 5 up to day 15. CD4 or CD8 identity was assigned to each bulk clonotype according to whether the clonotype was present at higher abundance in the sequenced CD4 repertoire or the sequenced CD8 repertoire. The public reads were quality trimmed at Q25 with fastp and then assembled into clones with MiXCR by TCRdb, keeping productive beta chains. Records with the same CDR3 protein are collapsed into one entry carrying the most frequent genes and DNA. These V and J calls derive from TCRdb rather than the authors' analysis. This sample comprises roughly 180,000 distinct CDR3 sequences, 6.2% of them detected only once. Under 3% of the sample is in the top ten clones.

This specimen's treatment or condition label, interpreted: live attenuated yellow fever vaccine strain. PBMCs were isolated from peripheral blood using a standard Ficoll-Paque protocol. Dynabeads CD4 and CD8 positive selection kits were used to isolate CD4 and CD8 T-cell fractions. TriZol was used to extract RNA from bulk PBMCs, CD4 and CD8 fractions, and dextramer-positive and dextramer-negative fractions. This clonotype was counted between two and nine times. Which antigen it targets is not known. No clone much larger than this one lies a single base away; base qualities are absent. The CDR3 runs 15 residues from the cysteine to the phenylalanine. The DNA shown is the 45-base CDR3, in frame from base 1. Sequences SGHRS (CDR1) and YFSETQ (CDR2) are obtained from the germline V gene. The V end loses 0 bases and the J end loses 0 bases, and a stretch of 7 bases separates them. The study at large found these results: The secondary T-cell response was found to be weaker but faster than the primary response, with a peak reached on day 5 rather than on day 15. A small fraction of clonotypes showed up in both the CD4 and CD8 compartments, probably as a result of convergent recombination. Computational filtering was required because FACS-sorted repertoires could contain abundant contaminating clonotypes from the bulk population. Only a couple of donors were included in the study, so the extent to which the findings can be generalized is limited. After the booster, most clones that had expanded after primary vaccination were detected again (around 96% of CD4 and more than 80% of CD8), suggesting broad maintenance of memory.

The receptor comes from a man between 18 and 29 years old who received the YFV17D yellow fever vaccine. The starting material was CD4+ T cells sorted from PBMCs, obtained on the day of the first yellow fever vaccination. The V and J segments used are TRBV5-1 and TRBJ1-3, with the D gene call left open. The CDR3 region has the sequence CASSLGSYSGNTIYF. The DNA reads TGCGCCAGCAGCTTGGGCAGCTACTCTGGAAACACCATATATTTT. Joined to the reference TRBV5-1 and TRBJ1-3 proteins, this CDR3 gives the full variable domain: KAGVTQTPRYLIKTRGQQVTLSCSPISGHRSVSWYQQTPGQGLQFLFEYFSETQRNKGNFPGRFSGRQFSNSRSEMNVSTLELGDSALYLCASSLGSYSGNTIYFGEGSWLTVV.